The T cell receptor (beta chain) under discussion was sequenced for a study of blood T cells in healthy people across ages. The study, taken as a whole, reports: Percentage of naive T cells showed a strong correlation with TCR beta diversity. The study found more naive CD4+ cells and higher diversity in long-lived than aged donors.

Deletions cut 6 bases from V and 0 bases from J, with 21 bases between. The CDR3 has 17 residues. Through a sample-barcoded 5' primer and a J-beta primer mix, a second PCR was run for about 7 to 12 cycles. All cDNA molecules were each tagged by a template-switch adaptor with 12 random nucleotides. In TCRdb, the 5' RACE reads were re-called with MiXCR into one record per CDR3 protein. The repertoire holds over 600,000 distinct CDR3 sequences, with 35% to 60% as singletons. In the case of this clonotype: What it binds is not known.

PBMCs were isolated at a quantity of at least 7 million per sample. The chain links TRBV12-3 or TRBV12-4 to TRBJ2-7; TRBD2 is a possible D gene (6 bases). Material: blood. The receptor was isolated from a man aged 80 or over in good health. CDR3 in amino acids: CASSRPRVGLSSYEQYF. The CDR3 region has the DNA TGTGCCAGCAGCCGCCCCCGGGTGGGACTGAGCTCCTACGAGCAGTACTTC.